What follows is one T cell receptor beta chain and its context. The sample comes from a study of blood T cell repertoires in COVID-19. Study-wide context: Samples representing acute and convalescent COVID-19 were sourced from the United States, Italy and Spain. PBMCs, B-cell-depleted T cells, or T cells provided the cDNA or gDNA that made up the material.

Germline values: CDR1 MDHEN, CDR2 SYDVKM. The CDR3 is made up of 14 amino acids. V was trimmed by 5 bases and J by 4 bases, leaving 14 bases between them. Per the original data handling: How many nucleated cells were present was estimated from reference gene primer amplification. Libraries were prepared by immunoSEQ multiplex PCR; TCRdb keeps only in-frame clonotypes and omits some of them. The V and J calls and clone size are taken from that table; D and trimming were inferred from the DNA. Of about 140,000 clones listed, roughly 80% were seen once; the top ten hold about 7%. What was sequenced was peripheral blood. The chain carries TRBV28 and TRBJ2-5, with D perhaps matching TRBD1 (6 bases). This TCR derives from a human donor in a cohort sampled during active COVID-19. As DNA, the CDR3 is TGTGCCAGCAGTCGACTACAGGGAGCAGAGACCCAGTACTTC. Protein: CASSRLQGAETQYF.